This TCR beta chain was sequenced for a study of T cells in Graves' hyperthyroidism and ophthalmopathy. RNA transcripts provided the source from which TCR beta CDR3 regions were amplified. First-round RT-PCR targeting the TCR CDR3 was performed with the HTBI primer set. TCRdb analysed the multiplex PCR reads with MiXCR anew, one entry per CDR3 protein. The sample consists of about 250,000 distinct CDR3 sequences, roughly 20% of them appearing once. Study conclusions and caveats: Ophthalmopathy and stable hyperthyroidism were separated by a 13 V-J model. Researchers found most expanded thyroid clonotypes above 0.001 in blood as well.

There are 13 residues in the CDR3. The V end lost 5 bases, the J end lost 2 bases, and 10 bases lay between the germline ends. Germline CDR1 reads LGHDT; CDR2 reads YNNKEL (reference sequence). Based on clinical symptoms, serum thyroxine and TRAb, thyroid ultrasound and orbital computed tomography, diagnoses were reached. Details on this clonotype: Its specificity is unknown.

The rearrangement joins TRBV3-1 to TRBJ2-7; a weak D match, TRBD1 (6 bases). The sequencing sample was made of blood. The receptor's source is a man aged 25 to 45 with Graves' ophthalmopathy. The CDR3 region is CASSAWDTYEQYF. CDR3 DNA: TGTGCCAGCAGCGCCTGGGACACCTACGAGCAGTACTTC.